This TCR beta chain was captured in a study of cytomegalovirus exposure and HLA in healthy donors (dated by TCRdb to 2017 to 2019). General notes on the study: According to an earlier analysis of around 600 of the donors, 150 million to 200 million T cells yielded 117 million unique TCR beta sequences and approximately 280 Gb of sequence data. The study was designed to test whether signatures of past pathogen exposure could be identified by cataloging public T cell receptors. Rather than using new phenotypic data, the later analysis identified candidate immune exposures from TCR beta sequences and from how often those sequences occurred across donors. On average, over 200,000 unique TCR beta nucleotide sequences were sequenced per donor among several hundred genotyped donors of the cohort, with roughly 18% of those sequences being non-productive. Typing coverage differed by locus: A, B, C, DRB1 and DQB1 were typed in roughly 620-630 donors, DQA1 in about 550, DPA1 in around 580, and DPB1 in around 490. An earlier analysis of about 600 of the donors used high-throughput TCR beta sequencing to judge whether each TCR beta V gene segment behaved as functional or pseudogenic. In a later analysis, previously published TCR beta repertoires from some 640 donors were re-analyzed and high-resolution HLA genotyping was added so that TCR occurrence patterns could be studied. Approximately 310 gigabases of sequencing data and tens of millions of unique TCR sequences made up an early release that covered 500 to 700 HLA-typed donors. The study profiled the T cell repertoires of 666 subjects by immunosequencing and related them to cytomegalovirus serostatus. A later genetic analysis took genome-wide SNP genotypes for about three fifths of the roughly 670 donors and used that subset as a discovery cohort. Among the approximately 400 genotyped donors, approximately 82% belonged to the genetic ancestry cluster associated with self-reported Caucasian donors. Every repertoire in the discovery cohort had been generated on one and the same sequencing platform. HLA typing covered class I and class II loci at four-digit resolution. Alongside the repertoire data, information on donor age, sex, ethnicity and CMV serostatus was compiled. Along with the roughly 710-subject first cohort, a separate validation cohort of approximately 110 different subjects was used. To predict cytomegalovirus infection status, the study brought together high-throughput TCR immunosequencing, statistical association of individual TCRs with disease status, and machine learning. Because of strong linkage in the cohort, 4 to 6 DR-DQ haplotypes were treated as single units for association and clustering.

The cohort comprised approximately 700 healthy bone marrow donors. Cohort members were all nominally healthy when sampled, although unrecorded immune exposures were likely present. The donor was CMV seronegative and belonged to the group of 352 seronegative cohort members. A peripheral blood sample was provided by each donor, and peripheral blood mononuclear cells were used for TCR beta sequencing. The Qiagen DNeasy Blood Extraction Kit was used to extract genomic DNA from the blood cell samples. V is cut by 10 bases and J by 0 bases, and the space between the germline ends is 10 bases. CDR1 and CDR2 are drawn from the germline V gene (reference sequence): SEHNR, FQNEAQ. Inclusive of the bounding cysteine and phenylalanine, the CDR3 is 13 residues long. Only the CDR3 region is kept as DNA, spanning 39 bases read in frame from base 1. Comment on this clone: There is no known antigen for this receptor. Per-nucleotide qualities are absent, and no much larger clonotype sits a single base away.

The full study reports these points: In a later analysis, the rate of TCR association differed among HLA loci, with DRB1 alleles having the most associated TCRs and HLA-C alleles having the fewest. The presence/absence analyses assumed that sequencing depth was roughly uniform across donors, and that assumption may not be true. The earlier analysis of about 600 of the donors excluded seventeen rarely observed V segments, including chromosome 9 orphons, because counts were too low. Cytomegalovirus status was reported to be diagnosed by the classifier with high specificity and sensitivity in both the original and validation cohorts. The sequencing pipeline was judged likely to have produced a cluster of highly shared sequence variants as a technical artifact. In a later analysis, HLA-associated TCR beta chains were found to be more clonally expanded and to have lower generation probabilities than equally common non-associated chains. Linkage disequilibrium might explain the correlated functional status among segregating V segments, but an unknown experimental factor could not be ruled out. In an earlier analysis of about 600 of the donors, most TCR beta V segments appeared in productive rearrangements about 87% or about 30% of the time, broadly matching IMGT annotations. In vitro tests confirmed that a few of the cytomegalovirus-associated TCR beta chains recognize cytomegalovirus antigens. Because HLA typing was unavailable for some donors at each locus, only the typed subset was used in association tests. When HLA alleles, especially DR and DQ, strongly co-occurred, TCR associations were difficult to assign to individual alleles. In a later genetic analysis, fewer N-insertions in productive TCRs were reported among donors in an Asian-associated ancestry cluster than the roughly 640-donor mean. A further reported finding was that TCR beta sequences accurately predicted the HLA-A and HLA-B alleles for most subjects in the first cohort. In a later analysis, most CMV-associated TCR beta chains were found to appear HLA-restricted, with HLA associations seemingly driven largely by CMV exposure. The 87-base-pair reads could not distinguish some IMGT-functional V segments, including TRBV6-2 and TRBV6-3, so those segments were excluded. In a later analysis, several top co-occurrence clusters were reported to appear linked to parvovirus B19, influenza, CMV and Epstein-Barr virus. The authors suggested that the approach could potentially be extended to other disease states and immunological phenotypes. In a later analysis, about 16,000 TCR beta sequences were associated with specific HLA alleles at a false discovery rate of 0.05. While some public TCRs were present in many individuals, most TCR sequences turned up only very rarely across donors. Only TCR beta chains were sequenced in this cohort, and the absence of alpha or paired-chain data limited detectable features. Immune exposure information for the cohort was limited to CMV serostatus. A later genetic analysis associated a missense DCLRE1C variant with V-gene and J-gene trimming of TCR beta chains, and an independent cohort replicated the association. The study gave a list of 150 to 200 TCR beta chains associated with cytomegalovirus.

The library was made by the immunoSEQ multiplex PCR assay. For the multiplex PCR, a mixture combining 60 forward primers for TCR Vbeta segments and 13 reverse primers for TCR Jbeta segments was used. The CDR3 region of rearranged TCR beta genes was amplified from genomic DNA with a multiplex PCR assay. Amplified TCR beta libraries were sequenced as 87-base-pair reads on the Illumina HiSeq System. The original pipeline was this. A later analysis tallied 80 million to 95 million unique TCR beta chains across the approximately 670 repertoires, and roughly 11 million of those chains were shared by two or more donors. Raw reads were error-corrected and collapsed into unique sequences with a nearest-neighbor algorithm that merged closely related sequences to remove PCR and sequencing errors. Alignment of CDR3 sequences to IMGT reference sequences was used to assign V, D and J gene segments. For a sequence to be retained, at least a six-nucleotide match to both a V gene segment and a J gene segment was required. Rearrangements were called productive when the CDR3 lacked stop codons and stayed in frame with V and J; all others were non-productive. Following IMGT convention, CDR3 was defined as the stretch from the second conserved V-encoded cysteine to the conserved J-encoded phenylalanine. The earlier analysis of around 640 of the donors excluded sequences that lacked an unambiguous match to a single V gene segment. In an earlier analysis of 450 to 750 of the donors, a V segment was called functional when productive rearrangements were above 56.7%, and segregating when the standard deviation between donors exceeded 5%. A statistical classification framework was built for diagnosing cytomegalovirus status from the catalog of TCR beta chain sequences. In a later analysis, TCR nucleotide sequences were compared against IMGT/GENE-DB human TR gene sequences so that V and J genes could be assigned. In a later analysis, CDR3 sequences and most-parsimonious VDJ recombination scenarios were assigned using the TCRdist pipeline. In a later analysis, each TCR beta chain was defined by its CDR3 amino acid sequence together with its V-gene family, and reads without a unique V-gene family were excluded. As a way to deal with suspected cross-contamination and a sequencing artifact, a later analysis dropped nearly 600 nucleotide sequences that were highly shared and had low generation probability. In a later analysis, a clonal expansion index was calculated for each public chain from normalized within-repertoire ranks of inferred template counts. In a later analysis, generation probabilities were computed using a VDJ recombination model fitted to out-of-frame rearrangements, and the results were checked against IGoR. Hypergeometric tests were used in a later analysis to score TCR-TCR, TCR-HLA and TCR-CMV co-occurrence, with a repertoire-size bias correction applied to the TCR pairs. A later analysis estimated false discovery rates by permuting HLA or CMV assignments 20 times. In a later analysis, co-occurring TCRs were grouped with DBSCAN, and TCRdist sequence similarity was added when clustering was performed within HLA-allele-positive subsets. For co-occurrence clustering, repertoires with fewer than 30,000 or more than 120,000 public chains were excluded, along with a handful of repertoires with anomalous nucleotide sharing. TCRdb stores this immuneACCESS table with in-frame sequences only. Part of the clones is absent; in the studies checked, under half of the shortfall reflects unresolved V genes, and no reason is known for the rest. V and J calls and clone size are given by that table; D and trimming were obtained from the DNA. This sample holds roughly 130,000 clones; 70% to 85% were observed only once. The ten largest account for about 2.9% of the sample.

The clonotype comes from a boy aged 2 to 10 in good health and CMV-seronegative. This chain is built from TRBV7-9 and TRBJ1-5, with no confident D gene call. The sample comprised PBMCs. The DNA sequence is as follows: TGTGCCACGCAGGAGGATAGCAATCAGCCCCAGCATTTT. Its translation reads: CATQEDSNQPQHF.